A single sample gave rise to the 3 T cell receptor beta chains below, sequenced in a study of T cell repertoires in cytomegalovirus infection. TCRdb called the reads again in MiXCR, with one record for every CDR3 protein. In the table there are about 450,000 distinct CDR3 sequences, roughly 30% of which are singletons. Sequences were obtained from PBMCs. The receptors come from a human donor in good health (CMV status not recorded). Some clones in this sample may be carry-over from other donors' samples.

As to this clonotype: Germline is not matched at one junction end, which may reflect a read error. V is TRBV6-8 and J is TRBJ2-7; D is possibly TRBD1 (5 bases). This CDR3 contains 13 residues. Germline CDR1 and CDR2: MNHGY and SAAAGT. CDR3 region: CAGSYGRAYEQYF. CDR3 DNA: TGCGCCGGCAGTTACGGCAGGGCCTACGAGCAGTACTTC.

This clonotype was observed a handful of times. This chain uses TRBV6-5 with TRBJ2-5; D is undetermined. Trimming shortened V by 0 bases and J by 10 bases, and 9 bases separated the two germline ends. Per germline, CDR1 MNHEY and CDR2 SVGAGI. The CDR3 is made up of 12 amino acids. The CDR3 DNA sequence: TGTGCCAGCAGTTACTCAGGGATGGTCCAGTACTTC. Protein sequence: CASSYSGMVQYF.

The CDR3 sequence: CASSTGTQSNQPQHF. The CDR3, as DNA: TGTGCCAGCAGTACCGGGACTCAGAGCAATCAGCCCCAGCATTTT. This rearrangement joins TRBV12-3 or TRBV12-4 to TRBJ1-5; weak D call: TRBD1 (5 bases). This CDR3 is 15 amino acids long. V gave up 5 bases and J gave up 1 base, with 12 bases separating them.